This TCR beta chain was sequenced in a study of blood T cells in healthy people across ages. CDR3 length: 14 residues. CDR1 is PRHDT, CDR2 FYEKMQ, per germline (reference sequence). To note about this clonotype: Its ends do not fully match the called genes, so a read error is possible.

The second PCR ran about 6 to 11 cycles with a sample-barcoded 5' primer and J-beta primers. TCRdb called the 5' RACE reads again in MiXCR, with one record for every CDR3 protein. The table shows some 710,000 distinct CDR3 sequences, with less than 60% occurring only once. V is TRBV13 and J is TRBJ2-1, with D hard to call. The sequence derives from a man aged 80 or over in good health. The sequencing input was blood. The CDR3 protein is CASRQESSYNGQFF. The CDR3 bases are TGTGCCAGCAGACAAGAAAGCTCCTACAATGGGCAGTTCTTC. Supplemented by reference TRBV13 and TRBJ2-1, the full variable domain reads AAGVIQSPRHLIKEKRETATLKCYPIPRHDTVYWYQQGPGQDPQFLISFYEKMQSDKGSIPDRFSAQQFSDYHSELNMSSLELGDSALYFCASRQESSYNGQFFGPGTRLTVL.